These 24 T cell receptor beta chains were sequenced from one sample in a study of brain T cells in children with intractable seizures. Only in-frame clones appear in the TCRdb table, and some are missing; sequencing was by immunoSEQ multiplex PCR. The data hold a few hundred thousand clones, with over 90% observed a single time. Time point: blood from clinic visit 5 months post-surgery; TSC patient then seizure free. Sequencing used peripheral blood, obtained about 5 months after surgery. All receptors come from a boy under two years old with tuberous sclerosis and intractable seizures.

CDR3 bases: TGCAGTGCTAGTAGGGACCGCCTCAACTACGAGCAGTACTTC. Its protein is CSASRDRLNYEQYF. The gene calls are TRBV20-1 and TRBJ2-7; either TRBD1 or TRBD2 may supply D (5 bases each). V was shortened by 3 bases and J by 3 bases, with 15 bases between the two germline ends. This CDR3 region has 14 residues. Per germline, CDR1 DFQATT and CDR2 SNEGSKA (reference sequence).

The chain has TRBV2 and TRBJ1-2; D may be TRBD1 (6 bases). This CDR3 is built from 15 residues. Trimming stripped 5 bases from V and 1 base from J, with 14 bases between. Germline V lookup: CDR1 SNHLY, CDR2 FYNNEI. CDR3 bases: TGTGCCAGCAGTCTGGACAGCTTACTTAACTATGGCTACACCTTC. Protein sequence: CASSLDSLLNYGYTF.

The chain employs TRBV4-1 and TRBJ1-2; tentative D call: TRBD1 (5 bases). This CDR3 comprises 15 residues. With 4 bases removed from V and 5 bases from J, the gap between germline ends came to 17 bases. Germline V CDR1 and CDR2: MGHRA, YSYEKL. CDR3 coding DNA: TGCGCCAGCAGCCCCCAAGCGAGGGACGCTTATGGCTACACCTTC. Translation: CASSPQARDAYGYTF.

The chain combines TRBV6-6 with TRBJ2-7; TRBD1 matches 11 bases. The germline V gene encodes CDR1 MNHNY and CDR2 SVGAGI (reference sequence). Trimming took 5 bases from V and 3 from J; bases not matched to a gene: 6. The CDR3 has 15 residues. The CDR3 bases are TGTGCCAGCAGTCCAACCGGGACAGGGGGCTACGAGCAGTACTTC. Translation gives CASSPTGTGGYEQYF.

The chain employs TRBV7-8 and TRBJ2-1; perhaps D is TRBD1 or TRBD2 (6 bases each). The germline V and J ends were trimmed by 5 bases and 6 bases, with 11 bases remaining between them. The CDR3 has 13 amino acids. From germline, CDR1 is SGHVS and CDR2 FQNEAQ. The CDR3 DNA sequence: TGTGCCAGCAGCGGGGGGCCCCTCAATGAGCAGTTCTTC. Protein: CASSGGPLNEQFF.

This chain links TRBV11-2 with TRBJ2-3, with 16 bases identical to TRBD2. There are 17 residues in the CDR3. The junction had 7 bases not matched to a gene; V was cut back by 5 bases and J by 5 bases. CDR1 and CDR2 (germline): SGHAT, FQNNGV. The CDR3 DNA reads TGTGCCAGCAGCGAGGGACTAGCGGGGGGGCCGGGAGATACGCAGTATTTT. Its protein product is CASSEGLAGGPGDTQYF.

The J gene is TRBJ1-6, the V gene TRBV7-6; weak D call: TRBD1 (5 bases). V lost 4 bases to trimming and J lost 1 base, with 14 bases between them. The germline CDR1 and CDR2 sequences are SGHVS and FNYEAQ. This CDR3 contains 17 residues. In DNA, the CDR3 is TGTGCCAGCAGCTCGGTCGGGGGTAGTTCCTATAATTCACCCCTCCACTTT. It codes for CASSSVGGSSYNSPLHF.

V is TRBV24-1 and J is TRBJ2-7; possible D gene TRBD1, 6 bases. The CDR3 is made up of 14 amino acids. Trimming left V 3 bases short and J 0 bases short, with 8 bases between. Germline CDR1 and CDR2: KGHDR and SFDVKD. The CDR3 bases are TGTGCCACCAGTGATAGGGACAACTCCTACGAGCAGTACTTC. Encoded protein: CATSDRDNSYEQYF.

This clone was detected only once. The chain uses TRBV12-3 or TRBV12-4 and TRBJ1-1, with 7 bases fitting TRBD1. The CDR3 has 13 residues. V gave up 6 bases and J gave up 1 base; unmatched junction bases: 2. In DNA, the CDR3 is TGTGCCAGCAGGGACAGGCCGAACACTGAAGCTTTCTTT. Translating it yields CASRDRPNTEAFF.

V usage is TRBV5-1 and J usage is TRBJ1-2; D might be TRBD1 (6 bases). Trimming removed 4 bases from V and 6 bases from J, with 16 bases in between. The CDR3 totals 14 residues. Looked up from germline, CDR1 is SGHRS and CDR2 is YFSETQ. This chain's CDR3 is CASSLTGTLDGYTF. The DNA for the CDR3 is TGCGCCAGCAGCCTCACCGGGACACTGGATGGCTACACCTTC.

The rearrangement uses TRBV19 and TRBJ1-1; a possible D gene is TRBD1 (5 bases). CDR1 and CDR2 (germline): LNHDA, SQIVND (reference sequence). There are 14 residues in the CDR3. Trimming removed 5 bases at V and 1 base at J, with 11 bases between. The CDR3: CASSYSGTNTEAFF. The CDR3 coding sequence is TGTGCCAGTAGTTATTCAGGGACGAACACTGAAGCTTTCTTT.

This clone showed up just once. The chain's CDR3 is CASSQDPGARSYEQYF. The CDR3 DNA sequence: TGCGCCAGCAGCCAAGATCCAGGGGCGAGGAGCTACGAGCAGTACTTC. This sequence joins TRBV4-1 and TRBJ2-7; D is perhaps TRBD1 (6 bases). Germline assignment: CDR1 MGHRA and CDR2 YSYEKL. Trimming removed 0 bases from V and 3 bases from J, with 15 bases in between. The CDR3 contains 16 residues.

V is TRBV7-8 and J is TRBJ1-5; 7 bases map to TRBD1. V gave up 5 bases and J gave up 0 bases; unmatched junction bases: 10. The CDR3 sequence is 17 residues long. Germline-derived CDR1 and CDR2 are SGHVS and FQNEAQ. The chain's CDR3 is CASSAGTGAYSNQPQHF. Here the CDR3 DNA reads TGTGCCAGCAGCGCGGGTACAGGGGCCTATAGCAATCAGCCCCAGCATTTT.

J is TRBJ1-2 and V is TRBV5-1, with D perhaps TRBD1 (6 bases). Germline V gene data show CDR1 as SGHRS and CDR2 as YFSETQ. The CDR3 length is 13 residues. Deletions cut 3 bases from V and 2 bases from J, with 8 bases between. DNA of the CDR3: TGCGCCAGCAGCTCTACAGGGAACTATGGCTACACCTTC. Translation gives CASSSTGNYGYTF.

The V call is TRBV9, the J call TRBJ2-6, with D possibly being TRBD2 (5 bases). CDR1 is SGDLS, CDR2 YYNGEE, per germline. CDR3 size: 15 residues. Trimming removed 4 bases at V and 4 bases at J, with 12 bases between. The CDR3 here is CASSKSGYGANVLTF. Written as DNA, the CDR3 is TGTGCCAGCAGCAAGTCGGGGTACGGGGCCAACGTCCTGACTTTC.

The gene calls are TRBV21-1 and TRBJ1-4. TRBV21-1 has pseudogene status. This CDR3 comprises 13 residues. The CDR3 DNA reads TGTGCCAGCCTACCTCGTCCCAGCGAAAAACTGTTTTTT. Encoded protein: CASLPRPSEKLFF.

The chain couples TRBV6-2 or TRBV6-3 to TRBJ1-5, with a weak D call TRBD1 (6 bases). V lost 6 bases and J lost 4, with 10 bases in between. The CDR3 is made up of 13 amino acids. In germline, CDR1 is MNHEY, CDR2 SVGEGT. CDR3 sequence: CASSHQGNQPQHF. CDR3 nucleotides: TGTGCCAGCAGCCATCAGGGGAATCAGCCCCAGCATTTT.

V usage is TRBV25-1 and J usage is TRBJ1-1; D remains ambiguous. V lost 4 bases and J 7 bases, leaving 16 bases between the germline ends. Germline CDR1 is MGHDK and CDR2 is SYGVNS. This CDR3 contains 14 residues. The CDR3 is CASSVTDTMVEAFF. The CDR3 nucleotides are TGTGCCAGCAGTGTTACAGACACGATGGTTGAAGCTTTCTTT.

The chain combines TRBV29-1 with TRBJ2-3; D is unclear. The V end lost 0 bases, the J end lost 1 base, and 14 bases lay between the germline ends. Germline assignment: CDR1 SQVTM and CDR2 ANQGSEA. CDR3 length equals 16 residues. The CDR3 here is CSVEDPTPFGTDTQYF. As DNA, the CDR3 is TGCAGCGTTGAAGACCCGACCCCTTTTGGCACAGATACGCAGTATTTT.

V gene TRBV30 combines with J gene TRBJ2-5; TRBD2 agrees at 12 bases. V lost 5 bases to trimming and J lost 2 bases; unmatched junction nucleotides: 18. The germline V gene has CDR1 GTSNPN and CDR2 SVGIG (reference sequence). The length of the CDR3 is 19 residues. The CDR3 here is CAWDTGGASGRGRQETQYF. In DNA, the CDR3 is TGTGCCTGGGATACCGGGGGGGCTAGCGGGAGGGGAAGGCAAGAGACCCAGTACTTC.

The gene calls are TRBV6-5 and TRBJ1-2; TRBD1 is a possible D gene (6 bases). Trimming took 1 base from V and 6 from J, leaving 9 bases between them. Germline CDR1 reads MNHEY; CDR2 reads SVGAGI. CDR3 length: 13 residues. The CDR3 protein is CASSYLTGNGYTF. CDR3 sequence (DNA): TGTGCCAGCAGTTACTTAACAGGGAATGGCTACACCTTC.

CDR3 loop: CASSYAKQGRYTF. The CDR3 DNA reads as TGTGCCAGCAGTTACGCCAAGCAGGGCCGCTACACCTTC. The V and J genes are TRBV6-5 and TRBJ1-2; possibly TRBD1 for D (5 bases). CDR3 length: 13 amino acids. Deletions cut 2 bases from V and 9 bases from J, with 13 bases between. CDR1 is MNHEY, CDR2 SVGAGI, per germline.

V is TRBV9 and J is TRBJ2-1; 7 bases agree with TRBD2. Germline V lookup: CDR1 SGDLS, CDR2 YYNGEE. The CDR3 runs 15 residues. V lost 1 base and J lost 6; bases outside the gene matches: 7. CDR3 DNA: TGTGCCAGCAGCGTATTTGCGGGAGAGGGCAATGAGCAGTTCTTC. This gives the protein CASSVFAGEGNEQFF.

The chain uses TRBV21-1 and TRBJ2-7; the table gives TRBD1 as D, unverified against the DNA. TRBV21-1 is flagged as a pseudogene. The CDR3 runs to 20 residues. As DNA, the CDR3 is TGTGCCAGCAGCGAGCATCAGGGTCGGCCTAAACCATCGAGCTCCTACGAGCAGTACTTC. Translating gives CASSEHQGRPKPSSSYEQYF.